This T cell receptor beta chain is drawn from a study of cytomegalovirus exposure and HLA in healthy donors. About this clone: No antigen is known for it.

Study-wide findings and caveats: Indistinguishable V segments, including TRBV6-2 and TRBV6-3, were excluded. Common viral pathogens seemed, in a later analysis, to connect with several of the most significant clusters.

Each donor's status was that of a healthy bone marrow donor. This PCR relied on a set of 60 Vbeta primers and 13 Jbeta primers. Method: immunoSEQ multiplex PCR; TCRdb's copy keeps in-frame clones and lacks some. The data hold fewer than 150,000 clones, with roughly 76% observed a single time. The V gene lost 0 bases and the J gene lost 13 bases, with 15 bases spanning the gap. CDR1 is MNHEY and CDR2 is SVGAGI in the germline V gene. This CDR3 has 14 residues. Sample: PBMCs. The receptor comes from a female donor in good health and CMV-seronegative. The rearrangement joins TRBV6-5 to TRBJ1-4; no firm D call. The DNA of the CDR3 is TGTGCCAGCAGTTACTCGATGAGCGGGGAGTTACTGTTTTTT. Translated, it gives CASSYSMSGELLFF.